This T cell receptor (beta chain) was recorded in a study of blood T cell repertoires in COVID-19 (dated by TCRdb to 2020 to 2022). Broadly, across the study: Collaborator samples came from the United States, Italy and Spain and covered acute and convalescent phases of COVID-19. The prospective study material was composed of cDNA or gDNA derived from T cells, B-cell-depleted T cells, or PBMCs. Subjects who had been exposed to COVID-19, were actively infected with it, or had recovered from it provided the deeply sampled blood TCRbeta repertoires that made up the dataset. The repertoires were released in a freely available public database intended as a resource for research on the immune response to SARS-CoV-2. The samples were drawn from the first 160 participants of the ongoing ImmuneRACE study and from 950 to 1,500 subjects provided by 6 global collaborators. Sample metadata almost always included a de-identified subject ID, COVID-19 status, age in years and sex. Where available, HLA class I and class II types were taken from metadata supplied by the sample provider and were not determined by assay-based typing. Study-level results and caveats: How much clinical and demographic metadata was included differed by source and by participant, and the metadata was provided uncurated.

TCRbeta CDR3 regions were amplified from genomic DNA using the immunoSEQ Assay, a bias-controlled multiplex PCR. Per the original workflow: Within the assay, amplification of reference gene primers was used to estimate how many nucleated cells each sample contained. To quantify the absolute abundance of each unique TCRbeta CDR3 rearrangement, sequence reads were collapsed and filtered. For each sample, productive Simpson clonality was calculated by taking the square root of Simpson's diversity index across productive rearrangements. This is the immuneACCESS table as TCRdb keeps it, with only in-frame sequences that have V and J called. A part of the clones is gone; compared with another copy, unresolved V genes explain less than half, and the rest is unexplained. V, J and clone size reflect that table, while D and trimming were determined from the DNA. The sample table lists 200,000 to 250,000 clones, approximately 84% of them with a count of one. The leading ten clones occupy under 2% of the sample.

The CDR1 and CDR2 encoded by the germline V gene are SGHAT and FQNNGV. V is cut back by 5 bases and J by 4 bases, with 10 bases in the junction unmatched. From its cysteine to its phenylalanine, the CDR3 spans 15 amino acids. Just CDR3 DNA is preserved here, 45 bases in frame from base 1. The collaborating institutions used their own protocols to collect whole blood in K2EDTA tubes. For TCRbeta analysis, collaborators shipped samples in one of three forms: frozen whole blood, isolated PBMCs, or DNA extracted from either of those sample types. Concerning this clone itself: Its antigen is unknown. Base quality data are lacking; no much larger clone is found one base away.

Specimen: peripheral blood. The receptor comes from a woman of 80 years or more with acute or convalescent COVID-19. Recombination linked TRBV11-2 to TRBJ1-2; the central 7 bases match TRBD1. CDR3 protein: CASSAGTDPPYGYTF. The DNA is as follows: TGTGCCAGCAGCGCCGGGACAGATCCCCCCTATGGCTACACCTTC.